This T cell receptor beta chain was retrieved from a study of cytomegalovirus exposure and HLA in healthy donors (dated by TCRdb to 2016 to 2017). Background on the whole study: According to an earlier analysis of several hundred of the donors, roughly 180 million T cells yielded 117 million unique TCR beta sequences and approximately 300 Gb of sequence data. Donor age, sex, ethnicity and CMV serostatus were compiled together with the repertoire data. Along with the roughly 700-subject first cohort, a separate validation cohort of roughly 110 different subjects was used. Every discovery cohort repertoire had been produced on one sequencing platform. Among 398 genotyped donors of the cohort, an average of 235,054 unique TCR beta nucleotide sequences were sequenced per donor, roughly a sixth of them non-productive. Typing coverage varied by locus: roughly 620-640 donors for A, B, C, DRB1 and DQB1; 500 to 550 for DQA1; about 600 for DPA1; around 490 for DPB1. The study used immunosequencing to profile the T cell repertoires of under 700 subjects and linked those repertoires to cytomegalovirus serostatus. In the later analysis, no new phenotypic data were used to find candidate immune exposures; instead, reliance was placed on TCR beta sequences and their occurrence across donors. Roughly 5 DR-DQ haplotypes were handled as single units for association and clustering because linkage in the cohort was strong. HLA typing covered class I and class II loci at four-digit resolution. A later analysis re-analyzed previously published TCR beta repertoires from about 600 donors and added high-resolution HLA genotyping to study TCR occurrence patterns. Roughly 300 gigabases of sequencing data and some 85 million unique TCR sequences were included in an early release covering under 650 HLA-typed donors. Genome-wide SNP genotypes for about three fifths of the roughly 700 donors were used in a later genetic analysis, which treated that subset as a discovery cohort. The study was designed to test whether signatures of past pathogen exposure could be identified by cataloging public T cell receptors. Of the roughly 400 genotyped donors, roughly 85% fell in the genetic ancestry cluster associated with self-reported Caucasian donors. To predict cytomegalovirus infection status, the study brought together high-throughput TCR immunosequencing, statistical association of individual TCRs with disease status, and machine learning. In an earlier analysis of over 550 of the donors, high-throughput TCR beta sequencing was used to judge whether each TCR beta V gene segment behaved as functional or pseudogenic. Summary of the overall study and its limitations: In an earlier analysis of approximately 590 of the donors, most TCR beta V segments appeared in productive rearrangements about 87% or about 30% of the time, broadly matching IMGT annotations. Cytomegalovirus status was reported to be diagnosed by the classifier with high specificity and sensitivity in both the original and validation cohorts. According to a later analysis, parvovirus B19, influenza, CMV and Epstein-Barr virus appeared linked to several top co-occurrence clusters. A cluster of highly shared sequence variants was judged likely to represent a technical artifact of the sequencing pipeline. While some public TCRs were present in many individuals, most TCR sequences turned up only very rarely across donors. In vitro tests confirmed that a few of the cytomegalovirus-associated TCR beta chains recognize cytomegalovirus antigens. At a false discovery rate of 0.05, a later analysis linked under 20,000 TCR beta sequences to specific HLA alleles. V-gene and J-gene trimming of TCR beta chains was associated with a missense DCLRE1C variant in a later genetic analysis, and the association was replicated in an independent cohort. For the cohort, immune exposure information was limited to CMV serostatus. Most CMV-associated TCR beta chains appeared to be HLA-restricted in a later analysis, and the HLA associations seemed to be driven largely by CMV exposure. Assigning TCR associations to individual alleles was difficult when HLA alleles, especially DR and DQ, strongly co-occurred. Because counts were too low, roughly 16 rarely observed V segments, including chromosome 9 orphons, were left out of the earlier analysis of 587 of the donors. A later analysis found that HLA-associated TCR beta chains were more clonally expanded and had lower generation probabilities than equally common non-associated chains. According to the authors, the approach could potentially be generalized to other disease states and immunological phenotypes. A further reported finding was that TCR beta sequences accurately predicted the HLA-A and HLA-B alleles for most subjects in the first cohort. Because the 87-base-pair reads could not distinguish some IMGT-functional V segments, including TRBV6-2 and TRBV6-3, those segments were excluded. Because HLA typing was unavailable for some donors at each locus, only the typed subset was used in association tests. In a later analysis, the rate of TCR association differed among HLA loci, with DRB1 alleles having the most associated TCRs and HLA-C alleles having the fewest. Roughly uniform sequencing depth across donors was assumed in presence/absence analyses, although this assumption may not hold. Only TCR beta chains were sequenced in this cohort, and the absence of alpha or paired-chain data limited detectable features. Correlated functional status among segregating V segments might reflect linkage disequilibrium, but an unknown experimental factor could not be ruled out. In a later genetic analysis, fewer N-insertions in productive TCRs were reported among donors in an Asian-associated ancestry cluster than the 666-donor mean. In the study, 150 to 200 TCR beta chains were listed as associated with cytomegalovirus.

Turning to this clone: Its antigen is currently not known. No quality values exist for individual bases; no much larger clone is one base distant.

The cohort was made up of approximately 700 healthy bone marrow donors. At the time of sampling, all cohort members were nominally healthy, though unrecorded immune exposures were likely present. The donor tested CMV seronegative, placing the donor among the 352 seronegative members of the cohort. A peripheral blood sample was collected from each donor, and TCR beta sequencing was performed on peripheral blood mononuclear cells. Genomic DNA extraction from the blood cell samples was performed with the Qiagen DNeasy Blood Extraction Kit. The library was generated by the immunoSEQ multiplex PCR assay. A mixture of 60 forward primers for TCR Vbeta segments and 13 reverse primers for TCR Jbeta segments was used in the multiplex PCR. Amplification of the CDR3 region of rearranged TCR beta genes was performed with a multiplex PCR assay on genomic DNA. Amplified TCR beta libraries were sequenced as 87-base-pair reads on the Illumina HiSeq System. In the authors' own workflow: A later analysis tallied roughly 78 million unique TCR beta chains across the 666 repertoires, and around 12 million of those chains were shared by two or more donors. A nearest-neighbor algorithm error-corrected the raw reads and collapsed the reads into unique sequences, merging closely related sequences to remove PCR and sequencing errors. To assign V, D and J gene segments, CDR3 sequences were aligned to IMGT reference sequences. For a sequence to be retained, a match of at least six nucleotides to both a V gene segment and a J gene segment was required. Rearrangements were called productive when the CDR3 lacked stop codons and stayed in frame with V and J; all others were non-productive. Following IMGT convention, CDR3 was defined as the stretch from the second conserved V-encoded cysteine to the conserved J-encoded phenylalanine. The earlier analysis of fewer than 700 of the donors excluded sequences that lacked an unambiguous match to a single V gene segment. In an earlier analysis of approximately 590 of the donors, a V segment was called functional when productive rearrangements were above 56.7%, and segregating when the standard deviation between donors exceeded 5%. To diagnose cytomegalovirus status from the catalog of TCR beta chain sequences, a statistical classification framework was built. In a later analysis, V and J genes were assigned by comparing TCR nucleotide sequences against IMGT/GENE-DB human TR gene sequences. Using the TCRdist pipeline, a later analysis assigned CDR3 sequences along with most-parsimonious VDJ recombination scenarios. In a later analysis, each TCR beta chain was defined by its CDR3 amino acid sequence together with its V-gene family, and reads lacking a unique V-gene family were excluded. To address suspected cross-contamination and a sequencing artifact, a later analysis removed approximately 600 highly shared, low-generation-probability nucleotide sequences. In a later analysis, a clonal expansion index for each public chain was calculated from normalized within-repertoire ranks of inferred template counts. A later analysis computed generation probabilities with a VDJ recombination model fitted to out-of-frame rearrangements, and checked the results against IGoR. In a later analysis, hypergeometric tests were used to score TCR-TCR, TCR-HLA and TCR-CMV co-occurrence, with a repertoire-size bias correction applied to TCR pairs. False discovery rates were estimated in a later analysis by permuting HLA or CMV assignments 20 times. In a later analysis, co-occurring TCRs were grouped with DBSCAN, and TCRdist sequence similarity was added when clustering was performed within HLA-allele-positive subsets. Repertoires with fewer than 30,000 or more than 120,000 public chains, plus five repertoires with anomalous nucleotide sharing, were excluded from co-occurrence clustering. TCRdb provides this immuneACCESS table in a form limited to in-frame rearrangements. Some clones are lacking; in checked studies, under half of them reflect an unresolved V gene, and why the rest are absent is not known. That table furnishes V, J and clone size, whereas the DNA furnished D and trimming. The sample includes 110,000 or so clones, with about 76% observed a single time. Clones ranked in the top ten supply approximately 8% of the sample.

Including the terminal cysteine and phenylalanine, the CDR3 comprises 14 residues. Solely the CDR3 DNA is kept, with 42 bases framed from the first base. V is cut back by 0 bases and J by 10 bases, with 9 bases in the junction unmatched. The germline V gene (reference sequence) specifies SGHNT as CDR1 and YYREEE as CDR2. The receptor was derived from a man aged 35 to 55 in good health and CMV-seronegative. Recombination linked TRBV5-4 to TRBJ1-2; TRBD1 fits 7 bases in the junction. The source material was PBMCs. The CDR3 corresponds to CASSLGQGEGAYTF. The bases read TGTGCCAGCAGCTTGGGACAGGGAGAGGGGGCCTACACCTTC. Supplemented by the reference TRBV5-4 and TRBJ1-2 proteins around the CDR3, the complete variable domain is ETGVTQSPTHLIKTRGQQVTLRCSSQSGHNTVSWYQQALGQGPQFIFQYYREEENGRGNFPPRFSGLQFPNYSSELNVNALELDDSALYLCASSLGQGEGAYTFGSGTRLTVV.